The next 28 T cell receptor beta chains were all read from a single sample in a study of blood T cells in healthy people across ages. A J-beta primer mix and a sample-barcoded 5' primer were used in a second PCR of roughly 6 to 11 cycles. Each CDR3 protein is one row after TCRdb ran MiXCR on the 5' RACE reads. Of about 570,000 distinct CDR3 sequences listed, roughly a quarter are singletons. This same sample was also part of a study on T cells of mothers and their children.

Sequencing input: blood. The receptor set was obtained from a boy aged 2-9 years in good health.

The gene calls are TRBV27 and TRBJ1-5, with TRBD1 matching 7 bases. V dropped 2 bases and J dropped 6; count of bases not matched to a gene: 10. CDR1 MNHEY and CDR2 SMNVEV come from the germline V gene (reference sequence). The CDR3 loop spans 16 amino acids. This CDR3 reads CASSLGAGGFIQPQHF. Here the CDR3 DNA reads TGTGCCAGCAGTTTAGGCGCAGGGGGTTTCATTCAGCCCCAGCATTTT.

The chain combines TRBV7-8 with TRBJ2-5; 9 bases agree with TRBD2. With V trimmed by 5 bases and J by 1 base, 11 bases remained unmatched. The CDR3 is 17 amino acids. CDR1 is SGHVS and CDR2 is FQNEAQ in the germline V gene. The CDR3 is CASSPIQGTSLQETQYF. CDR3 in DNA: TGTGCCAGCAGCCCGATCCAAGGGACTAGCCTCCAAGAGACCCAGTACTTC.

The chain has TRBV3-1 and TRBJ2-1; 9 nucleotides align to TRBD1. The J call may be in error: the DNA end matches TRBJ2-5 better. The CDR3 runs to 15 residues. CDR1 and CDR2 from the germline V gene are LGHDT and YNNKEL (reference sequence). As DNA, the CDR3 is TGTGCCAGCAGCCAAGTACAGGGGGCGGGAGAGACCCAGTACTTC. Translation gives CASSQVQGAGETQYF.

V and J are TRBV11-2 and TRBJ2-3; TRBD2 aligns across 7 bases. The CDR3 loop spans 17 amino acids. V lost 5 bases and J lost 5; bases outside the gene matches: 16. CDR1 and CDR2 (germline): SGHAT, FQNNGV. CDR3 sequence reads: CASSPAVLGGGGDTQYF. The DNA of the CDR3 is TGTGCCAGCAGCCCCGCGGTCCTGGGCGGGGGTGGAGATACGCAGTATTTT.

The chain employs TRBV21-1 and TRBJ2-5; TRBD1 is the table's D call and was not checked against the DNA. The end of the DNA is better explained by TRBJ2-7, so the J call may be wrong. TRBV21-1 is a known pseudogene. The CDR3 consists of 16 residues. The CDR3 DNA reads TGTGCCAGCAGCAAGTATAAACGGGGCAGCTCCTACGAGCAGTACTTC. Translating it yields CASSKYKRGSSYEQYF.

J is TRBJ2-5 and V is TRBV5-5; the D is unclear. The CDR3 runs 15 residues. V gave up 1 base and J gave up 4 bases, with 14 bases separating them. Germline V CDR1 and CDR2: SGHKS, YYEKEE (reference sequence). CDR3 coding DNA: TGTGCCAGCAGCTTGATCCCTGGCGGATTAGAGACCCAGTACTTC. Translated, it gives CASSLIPGGLETQYF.

CDR3 DNA sequence: TGTGCCACAGTTACGAGTCGGACCCACGCTGAAGCTTTCTTT. Encoded protein: CATVTSRTHAEAFF. V and J are TRBV6-6 and TRBJ1-1; D remains unclear. The CDR3 sequence is 14 residues long. The germline gives CDR1 MNHNY, CDR2 SVGAGI (reference sequence). V was cut by 10 bases and J by 6 bases, with 21 bases left in between.

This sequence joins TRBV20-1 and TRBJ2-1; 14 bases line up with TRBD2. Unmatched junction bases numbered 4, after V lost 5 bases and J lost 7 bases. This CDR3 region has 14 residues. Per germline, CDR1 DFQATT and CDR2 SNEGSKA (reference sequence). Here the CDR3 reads CSAWTSGGTNEQFF. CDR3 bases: TGCAGTGCTTGGACTAGCGGGGGGACTAATGAGCAGTTCTTC.

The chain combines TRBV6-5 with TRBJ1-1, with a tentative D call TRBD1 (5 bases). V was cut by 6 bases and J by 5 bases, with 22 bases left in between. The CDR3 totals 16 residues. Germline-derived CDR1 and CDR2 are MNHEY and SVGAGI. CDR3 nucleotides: TGTGCCAGCAGAACTTACCTGACGGGGGGTTTTACTGAAGCTTTCTTT. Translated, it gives CASRTYLTGGFTEAFF.

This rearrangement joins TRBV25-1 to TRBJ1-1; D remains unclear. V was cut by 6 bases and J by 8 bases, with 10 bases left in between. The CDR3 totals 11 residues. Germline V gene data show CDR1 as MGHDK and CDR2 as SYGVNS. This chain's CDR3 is CASRTRLEAFF. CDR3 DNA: TGTGCCAGCAGAACCAGACTAGAAGCTTTCTTT.

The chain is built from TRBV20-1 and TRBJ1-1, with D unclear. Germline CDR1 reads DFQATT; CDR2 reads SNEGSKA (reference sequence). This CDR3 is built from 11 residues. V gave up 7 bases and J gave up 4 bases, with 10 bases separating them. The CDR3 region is CSGEEGTEAFF. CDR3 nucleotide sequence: TGCAGTGGGGAGGAGGGCACTGAAGCTTTCTTT.

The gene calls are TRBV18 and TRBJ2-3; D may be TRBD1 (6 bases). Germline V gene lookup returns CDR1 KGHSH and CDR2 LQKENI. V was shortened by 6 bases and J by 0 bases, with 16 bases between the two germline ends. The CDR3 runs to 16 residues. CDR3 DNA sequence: TGTGCCAGCTCTAAGGACAGTCCGGGTAGCACAGATACGCAGTATTTT. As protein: CASSKDSPGSTDTQYF.

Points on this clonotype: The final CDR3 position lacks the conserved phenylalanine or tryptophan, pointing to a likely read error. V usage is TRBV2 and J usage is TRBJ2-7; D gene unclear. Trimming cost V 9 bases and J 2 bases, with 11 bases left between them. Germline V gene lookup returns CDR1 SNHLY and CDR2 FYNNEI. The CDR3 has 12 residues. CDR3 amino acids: CARGTVPYEQYL. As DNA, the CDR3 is TGTGCCAGAGGAACGGTACCCTACGAGCAGTACCTC.

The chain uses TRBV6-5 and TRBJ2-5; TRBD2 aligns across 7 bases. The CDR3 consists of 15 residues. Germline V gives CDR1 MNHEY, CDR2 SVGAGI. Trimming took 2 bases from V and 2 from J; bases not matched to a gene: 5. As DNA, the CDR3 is TGTGCCAGCAGTTACCCCGAGGGAGGGCAAGAGACCCAGTACTTC. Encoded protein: CASSYPEGGQETQYF.

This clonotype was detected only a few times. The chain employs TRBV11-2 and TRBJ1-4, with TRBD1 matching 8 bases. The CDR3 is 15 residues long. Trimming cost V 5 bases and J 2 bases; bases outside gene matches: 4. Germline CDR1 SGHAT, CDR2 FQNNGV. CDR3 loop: CASSDRTGTNEKLFF. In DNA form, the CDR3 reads TGTGCCAGCAGCGACCGGACAGGGACTAATGAAAAACTGTTTTTT.

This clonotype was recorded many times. The CDR3 bases are TGTGCCAGCAGCCCAGACAGGGGCCAAGCTAACTATGGCTACACCTTC. Its translation: CASSPDRGQANYGYTF. The chain recombines TRBV11-2 with TRBJ1-2; TRBD1 aligns across 8 bases. Germline CDR1 SGHAT, CDR2 FQNNGV. V lost 5 bases, J lost 0 bases, and 8 bases stayed unmatched. The CDR3 extends over 16 amino acids.

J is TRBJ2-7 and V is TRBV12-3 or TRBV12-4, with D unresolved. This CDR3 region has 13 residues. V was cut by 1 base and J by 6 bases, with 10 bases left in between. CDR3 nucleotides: TGTGCCAGCAGTTTAGTCAGGTCTGGCGAGCAGTACTTC. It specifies CASSLVRSGEQYF.

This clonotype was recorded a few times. This chain's CDR3 is CASSLVSYRGRGTSGGLYNEQFF. CDR3 in DNA: TGTGCCAGCAGCTTGGTTTCCTACAGGGGGCGAGGGACTAGCGGGGGACTCTACAATGAGCAGTTCTTC. The chain joins TRBV5-4 to TRBJ2-1; 14 bases align to TRBD2. Trimming took 0 bases from V and 3 from J; bases not matched to a gene: 20. The germline V gene encodes CDR1 SGHNT and CDR2 YYREEE (reference sequence). The CDR3 is made up of 23 amino acids. The variable domain in full, with the rest retrieved from reference TRBV5-4 and TRBJ2-1, is ETGVTQSPTHLIKTRGQQVTLRCSSQSGHNTVSWYQQALGQGPQFIFQYYREEENGRGNFPPRFSGLQFPNYSSELNVNALELDDSALYLCASSLVSYRGRGTSGGLYNEQFFGPGTRLTVL.

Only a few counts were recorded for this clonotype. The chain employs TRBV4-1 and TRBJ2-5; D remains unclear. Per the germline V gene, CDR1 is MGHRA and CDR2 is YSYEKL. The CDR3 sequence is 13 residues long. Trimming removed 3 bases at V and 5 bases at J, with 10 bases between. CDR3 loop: CASSQSLEETQYF. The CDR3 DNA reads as TGCGCCAGCAGCCAGTCCCTGGAGGAGACCCAGTACTTC.

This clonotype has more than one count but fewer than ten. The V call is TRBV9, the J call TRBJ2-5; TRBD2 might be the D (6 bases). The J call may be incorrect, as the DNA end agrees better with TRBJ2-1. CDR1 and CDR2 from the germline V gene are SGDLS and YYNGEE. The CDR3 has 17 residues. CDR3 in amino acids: CASSASTSFPPYNEQFF. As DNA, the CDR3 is TGTGCCAGCAGCGCCTCCACTAGCTTCCCCCCCTACAATGAGCAGTTCTTC.

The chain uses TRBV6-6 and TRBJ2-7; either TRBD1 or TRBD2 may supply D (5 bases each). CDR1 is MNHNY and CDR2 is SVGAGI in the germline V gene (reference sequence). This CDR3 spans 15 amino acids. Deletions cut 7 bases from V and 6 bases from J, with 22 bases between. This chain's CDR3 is CASTQSRDPISEQYF. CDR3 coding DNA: TGTGCCAGCACCCAGAGCCGGGACCCCATCTCCGAGCAGTACTTC.

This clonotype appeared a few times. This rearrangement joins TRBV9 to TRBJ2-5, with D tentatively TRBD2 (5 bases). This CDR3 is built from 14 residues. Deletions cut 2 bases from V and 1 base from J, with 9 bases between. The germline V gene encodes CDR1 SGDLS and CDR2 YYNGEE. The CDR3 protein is CASSVEGSQETQYF. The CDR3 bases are TGTGCCAGCAGCGTCGAGGGATCCCAAGAGACCCAGTACTTC.

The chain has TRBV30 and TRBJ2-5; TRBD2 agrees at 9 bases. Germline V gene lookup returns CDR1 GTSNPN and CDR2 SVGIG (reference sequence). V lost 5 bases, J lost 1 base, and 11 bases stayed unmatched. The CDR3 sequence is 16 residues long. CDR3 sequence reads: CAWGKWLAGTQETQYF. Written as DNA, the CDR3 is TGTGCCTGGGGAAAGTGGCTAGCGGGGACCCAAGAGACCCAGTACTTC.

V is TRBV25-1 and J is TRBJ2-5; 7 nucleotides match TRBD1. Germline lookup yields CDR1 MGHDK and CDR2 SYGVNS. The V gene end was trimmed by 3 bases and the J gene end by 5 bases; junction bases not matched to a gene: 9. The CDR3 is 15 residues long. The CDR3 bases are TGTGCCAGCAGTGACCTCCGGGAAGGGGGCGAGACCCAGTACTTC. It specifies CASSDLREGGETQYF.

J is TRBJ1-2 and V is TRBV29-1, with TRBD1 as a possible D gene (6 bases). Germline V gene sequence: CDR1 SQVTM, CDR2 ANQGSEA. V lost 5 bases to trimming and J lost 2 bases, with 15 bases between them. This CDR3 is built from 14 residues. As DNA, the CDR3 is TGCAGCGTTACCGAGGACAGTCTAAACTATGGCTACACCTTC. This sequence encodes CSVTEDSLNYGYTF.

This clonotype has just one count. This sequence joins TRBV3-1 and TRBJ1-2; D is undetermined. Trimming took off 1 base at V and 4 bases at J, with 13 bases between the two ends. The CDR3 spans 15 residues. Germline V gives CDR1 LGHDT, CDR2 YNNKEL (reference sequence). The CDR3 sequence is CASSQVGGRPYGYTF. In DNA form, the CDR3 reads TGTGCCAGCAGCCAAGTTGGTGGACGGCCCTATGGCTACACCTTC.

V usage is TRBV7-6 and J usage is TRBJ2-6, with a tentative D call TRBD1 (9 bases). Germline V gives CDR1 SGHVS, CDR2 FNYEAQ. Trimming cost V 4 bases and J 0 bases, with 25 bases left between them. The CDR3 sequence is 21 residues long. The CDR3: CASSSLTGRDRACSGANVLTF. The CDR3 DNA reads TGTGCCAGCAGCTCACTAACCGGGAGGGACAGGGCCTGCTCTGGGGCCAACGTCCTGACTTTC.

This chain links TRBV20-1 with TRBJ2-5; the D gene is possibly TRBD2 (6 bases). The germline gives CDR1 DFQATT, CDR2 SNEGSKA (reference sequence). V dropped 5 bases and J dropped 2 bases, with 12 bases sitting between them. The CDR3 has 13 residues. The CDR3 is CSAPGTVQETQYF. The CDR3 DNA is TGCAGTGCTCCCGGGACTGTGCAAGAGACCCAGTACTTC.